The clone carrying this T cell receptor (beta chain) was seen a single time. As yet, its antigen is unknown. The data were obtained in a study of cytomegalovirus exposure and HLA in healthy donors. Study-level results: Later analysis associated a missense DCLRE1C variant with TCR beta V- and J-gene trimming.

With 60 Vbeta and 13 Jbeta primers, the PCR was carried out. In the original analysis: Later analysis identified 80 million to 90 million unique TCR beta chains, about 10 million shared. Sequenced by immunoSEQ multiplex PCR; TCRdb stores in-frame clones only, minus some. V and J calls and clone size are given by that table; D and trimming were obtained from the DNA. The data hold roughly 190,000 clones, with 8.5% to 10% observed a single time. Germline V gene sequence: CDR1 SGHRS, CDR2 YFSETQ. The trim removed 1 base at V and 3 bases at J, leaving 11 bases unmatched. The CDR3 has 17 residues. This receptor was taken from a woman in her thirties in good health and CMV-seropositive. The sequenced sample consisted of PBMCs. The chain has TRBV5-1 and TRBJ2-3; 7 positions match TRBD2. In nucleotides, the CDR3 is TGCGCCAGCAGCTTGTTGAGTAGCGGGTTGAAGACAGATACGCAGTATTTT. Translated: CASSLLSSGLKTDTQYF.